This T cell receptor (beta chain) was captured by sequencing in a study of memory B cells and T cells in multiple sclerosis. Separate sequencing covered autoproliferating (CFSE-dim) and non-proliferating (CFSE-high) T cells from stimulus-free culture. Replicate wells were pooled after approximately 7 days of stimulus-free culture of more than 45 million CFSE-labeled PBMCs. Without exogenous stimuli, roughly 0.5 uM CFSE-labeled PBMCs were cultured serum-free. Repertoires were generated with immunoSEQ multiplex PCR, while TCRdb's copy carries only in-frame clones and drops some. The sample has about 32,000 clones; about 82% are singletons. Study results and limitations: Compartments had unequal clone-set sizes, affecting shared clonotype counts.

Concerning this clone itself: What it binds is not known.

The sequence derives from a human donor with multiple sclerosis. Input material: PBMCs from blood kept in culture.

DNA for the CDR3: TGCGCCAGCAGCTTACAGGGGGCTCGTGACACCGGGGAGCTGTTTTTT. Protein: CASSLQGARDTGELFF. This chain links TRBV5-1 with TRBJ2-2; 9 bases map to TRBD1. V dropped 2 bases and J dropped 3; count of bases not matched to a gene: 5. The CDR3 is made up of 16 amino acids. Germline V CDR1 and CDR2: SGHRS, YFSETQ.